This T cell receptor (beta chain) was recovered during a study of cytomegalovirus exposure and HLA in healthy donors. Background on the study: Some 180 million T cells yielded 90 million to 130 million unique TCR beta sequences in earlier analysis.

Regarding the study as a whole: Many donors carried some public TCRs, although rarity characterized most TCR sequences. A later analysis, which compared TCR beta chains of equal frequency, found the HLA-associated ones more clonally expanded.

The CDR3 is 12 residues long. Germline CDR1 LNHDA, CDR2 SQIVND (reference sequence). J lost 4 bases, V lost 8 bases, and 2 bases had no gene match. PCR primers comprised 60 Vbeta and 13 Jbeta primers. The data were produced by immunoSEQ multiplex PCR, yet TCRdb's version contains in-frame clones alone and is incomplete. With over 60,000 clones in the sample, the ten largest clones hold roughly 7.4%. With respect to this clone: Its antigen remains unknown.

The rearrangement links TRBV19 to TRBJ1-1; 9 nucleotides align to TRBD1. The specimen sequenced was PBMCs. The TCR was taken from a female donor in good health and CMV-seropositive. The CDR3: CASGQGSTEAFF. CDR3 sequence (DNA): TGTGCCAGTGGACAGGGGAGCACTGAAGCTTTCTTT. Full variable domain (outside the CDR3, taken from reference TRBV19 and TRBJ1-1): DGGITQSPKYLFRKEGQNVTLSCEQNLNHDAMYWYRQDPGQGLRLIYYSQIVNDFQKGDIAEGYSVSREKKESFPLTVTSAQKNPTAFYLCASGQGSTEAFFGQGTRLTVV.